The 25 T cell receptor beta chains below were found in one sample sequenced in a study of CD8+CD57+ T cells in acquired aplastic anemia. TCR beta VDJ and CDR3 profiles were obtained from a genomic DNA template. MiXCR, applied by TCRdb to the reads, yields one record per CDR3 protein. The repertoire has more than 150,000 distinct CDR3 sequences, less than 60% of them found once; the top ten carry about 1.7%. Flow cytometry had shown expanded CD8+CD57+ cells in the patients chosen for sequencing. The specimen was sorted CD4+, CD8+, or CD8+CD57+ T cells (not recorded which) from PBMCs. The receptors stem from a human donor with aplastic anemia.

This rearrangement joins TRBV28 to TRBJ1-5; D is perhaps TRBD1 (5 bases). Germline V gene data show CDR1 as MDHEN and CDR2 as SYDVKM. This CDR3 is 16 amino acids long. With 1 base removed from V and 5 bases from J, the gap between germline ends came to 15 bases. DNA for the CDR3: TGTGCCAGCAGTTTATCGGTATTCCGGGGGGATCAGCCCCAGCATTTT. Residues: CASSLSVFRGDQPQHF.

This clonotype was seen at least ten times. The chain joins TRBV2 to TRBJ1-1; D is uncertain. The V end was cut by 6 bases, the J end by 9 bases, with 11 bases between. Germline CDR1 SNHLY, CDR2 FYNNEI. The CDR3 loop spans 11 amino acids. This chain's CDR3 is CASRERLQAFF. In nucleotides, the CDR3 is TGTGCCAGCAGAGAGAGACTACAAGCTTTCTTT. The whole variable domain, filled in from reference TRBV2 and TRBJ1-1, reads EPEVTQTPSHQVTQMGQEVILRCVPISNHLYFYWYRQILGQKVEFLVSFYNNEISEKSEIFDDQFSVERPDGSNFTLKIRSTKLEDSAMYFCASRERLQAFFGQGTRLTVV.

This clonotype was seen only a few times. The chain uses TRBV20-1 and TRBJ2-3; 10 nucleotides agree with TRBD2. Germline V gene lookup returns CDR1 DFQATT and CDR2 SNEGSKA (reference sequence). J gave up 2 bases and V 2 bases, and 4 bases lay outside the gene matches. This CDR3 region has 15 residues. Here the CDR3 DNA reads TGCAGTGCTAGACTAGCGGGGGATCCCACAGATACGCAGTATTTT. This translates into CSARLAGDPTDTQYF.

This clonotype was seen a few times. J is TRBJ2-6 and V is TRBV20-1, with 9 bases matching TRBD1. V dropped 3 bases and J dropped 1; count of bases not matched to a gene: 4. Looked up from germline, CDR1 is DFQATT and CDR2 is SNEGSKA (reference sequence). The CDR3 spans 16 residues. The CDR3 nucleotides are TGCAGTGCTAGGGGGACAGGGTCTTCTGGGGCCAACGTCCTGACTTTC. Translating it yields CSARGTGSSGANVLTF.

This chain uses TRBV19 with TRBJ2-7; D gene ambiguous. Germline V gene data show CDR1 as LNHDA and CDR2 as SQIVND (reference sequence). Trimming pared 3 bases from V and 4 bases from J, leaving 7 bases between. This CDR3 is built from 12 residues. In DNA form, the CDR3 reads TGTGCCAGTAGTATGATCGGGTACGAGCAGTACTTC. Translating gives CASSMIGYEQYF.

The V call is TRBV2, the J call TRBJ1-6; perhaps TRBD1 as D (6 bases). V lost 0 bases and J 0 bases, leaving 15 bases between the germline ends. Germline lookup yields CDR1 SNHLY and CDR2 FYNNEI. This CDR3 is 19 amino acids long. The CDR3 sequence is CASSEAQAEGGSYNSPLHF. The DNA for the CDR3 is TGTGCCAGCAGTGAAGCGCAGGCGGAGGGGGGCTCCTATAATTCACCCCTCCACTTT.

About this clonotype itself: It may be a read error: a sequence one base away is much more abundant. Since no conserved phenylalanine or tryptophan closes the CDR3, a read error is the likely cause. The chain recombines TRBV11-2 with TRBJ1-2, with 8 bases aligning to TRBD1. Germline assignment: CDR1 SGHAT and CDR2 FQNNGV. The CDR3 spans 13 residues. J was trimmed by 7 bases and V by 1 base; bases with no gene match: 2. CDR3 sequence reads: CASSLGQGSGYTL. As DNA, the CDR3 is TGTGCCAGCAGCTTAGGACAGGGGTCTGGCTACACCCTC.

This clonotype was observed at least ten times. V usage is TRBV20-1 and J usage is TRBJ2-1; a possible D gene is TRBD1 (6 bases). Per the germline V gene, CDR1 is DFQATT and CDR2 is SNEGSKA (reference sequence). The CDR3 totals 16 residues. V was trimmed by 7 bases and J by 0 bases, leaving 19 bases between them. Written as DNA, the CDR3 is TGCAGTGTCCCCGACAGGTTAAAAAGCTCCTACAATGAGCAGTTCTTC. Translation: CSVPDRLKSSYNEQFF.

J is TRBJ2-7 and V is TRBV19, with D perhaps TRBD2 (6 bases). CDR1 and CDR2 (germline): LNHDA, SQIVND (reference sequence). Trimming removed 3 bases at V and 2 bases at J, with 11 bases between. CDR3 length equals 14 residues. CDR3 sequence (DNA): TGTGCCAGTAGTATCCCAGGGAGGACCTACGAGCAGTACTTC. This codes for CASSIPGRTYEQYF.

The CDR3 DNA is TGTGCCAGCAGTCCCGTGGGGGGGCCAGATACGCAGTATTTT. This gives the protein CASSPVGGPDTQYF. The V and J genes are TRBV12-3 or TRBV12-4 and TRBJ2-3; the D gene is possibly TRBD2 (7 bases). Trimming left V 5 bases short and J 4 bases short, with 13 bases between. The CDR3 totals 14 residues.

A few counts support this clonotype. V usage is TRBV3-1 and J usage is TRBJ2-5, with 9 bases aligning to TRBD1. Germline CDR1 and CDR2: LGHDT and YNNKEL (reference sequence). V lost 8 bases, J lost 2 bases, and 21 bases stayed unmatched. This CDR3 is 19 amino acids long. The CDR3 region is CASPARAPPIGQGQETQYF. The CDR3 DNA follows: TGTGCCAGCCCAGCTCGCGCGCCCCCGATTGGACAGGGGCAAGAGACCCAGTACTTC.

The chain uses TRBV7-8 and TRBJ1-5; TRBD1 might be the D (6 bases). Germline values: CDR1 SGHVS, CDR2 FQNEAQ. The CDR3 is made up of 16 amino acids. Trimming stripped 1 base from V and 3 bases from J, with 13 bases between. The CDR3 region is CASSLGVGAYNQPQHF. DNA of the CDR3: TGTGCCAGCAGCTTAGGGGTGGGGGCCTACAATCAGCCCCAGCATTTT.

In the case of this clonotype: A much larger clone differs by one base, so this may be a read error. V is TRBV11-2 and J is TRBJ2-4; 10 bases are a match to TRBD1. J was trimmed by 5 bases and V by 5 bases; bases with no gene match: 6. This CDR3 comprises 15 residues. From germline, CDR1 is SGHAT and CDR2 FQNNGV. The CDR3 sequence: CASSRLGTGENIQYF. In nucleotides, the CDR3 is TGTGCCAGCAGCCGTCTTGGGACAGGGGAAAACATTCAGTACTTC.

The chain couples TRBV12-3 or TRBV12-4 to TRBJ1-2, with 8 nucleotides matching TRBD1. J was trimmed by 2 bases and V by 4 bases; bases with no gene match: 3. CDR3 size: 14 residues. The CDR3 is CASSSRQGNYGYTF. The CDR3 DNA reads TGTGCCAGCAGTTCTAGACAGGGGAACTATGGCTACACCTTC.

This clonotype was counted a few times. The chain has TRBV6-1 and TRBJ2-2; TRBD1 matches 7 bases. V lost 6 bases, J lost 0 bases, and 4 bases stayed unmatched. CDR1 and CDR2 from the germline V gene are MNHNS and SASEGT. The CDR3 loop spans 15 amino acids. This CDR3 reads CASRTGTANTGELFF. The CDR3 bases are TGTGCCAGCAGAACCGGGACAGCGAACACCGGGGAGCTGTTTTTT.

The chain couples TRBV29-1 to TRBJ1-1, with 9 nucleotides matching TRBD1. CDR3 size: 13 residues. Germline V gives CDR1 SQVTM, CDR2 ANQGSEA. With V trimmed by 4 bases and J by 3 bases, 3 bases remained unmatched. The CDR3 reads CSVVRQGDTEAFF. As DNA, the CDR3 is TGCAGCGTTGTGAGACAGGGGGACACTGAAGCTTTCTTT.

This clonotype was observed a few times. The chain employs TRBV15 and TRBJ2-2, with 7 positions matching TRBD2. The CDR3 is made up of 13 amino acids. V lost 6 bases and J lost 6; bases outside the gene matches: 4. From germline, CDR1 is LNHNV and CDR2 YYDKDF (reference sequence). The CDR3 spells CATRWGLPGELFF. The DNA for the CDR3 is TGTGCCACCAGATGGGGACTACCCGGGGAGCTGTTTTTT.

This clonotype has a single count. The V gene is TRBV7-9, the J gene TRBJ2-7, with D possibly being TRBD2 (5 bases). Germline V CDR1 and CDR2: SEHNR, FQNEAQ (reference sequence). V lost 6 bases and J 6 bases, leaving 12 bases between the germline ends. This CDR3 contains 12 residues. The CDR3 loop is CASSLNRGEQYF. CDR3 bases: TGTGCCAGCAGTTTAAACCGGGGCGAGCAGTACTTC.

V and J are TRBV2 and TRBJ1-1; perhaps TRBD1 as D (5 bases). The CDR3 has 13 amino acids. V was trimmed by 2 bases and J by 7 bases, leaving 11 bases between them. CDR1 and CDR2 from the germline V gene are SNHLY and FYNNEI. CDR3: CASSERAGIEAFF. In nucleotides, the CDR3 is TGTGCCAGCAGTGAACGGGCAGGGATTGAAGCTTTCTTT.

This clonotype has at least ten counts. The chain recombines TRBV30 with TRBJ2-1; possibly TRBD1 for D (6 bases). V was shortened by 4 bases and J by 11 bases, with 12 bases between the two germline ends. The CDR3 is 11 amino acids. The germline V gene has CDR1 GTSNPN and CDR2 SVGIG (reference sequence). The CDR3 nucleotides read TGTGCCTGGATACAGGGTTCCCAGCAGTTCTTC. This gives the protein CAWIQGSQQFF.

For this clonotype: One junction end does not reproduce the germline sequence, and a read error may be involved. This chain uses TRBV5-5 with TRBJ1-3, with 8 bases aligning to TRBD1. The CDR3 sequence is 16 residues long. Germline V gives CDR1 SGHKS, CDR2 YYEKEE (reference sequence). CDR3 DNA: TGTGCCAGCAGCTCAAAGGACAGGGTGGGTGGAAACATCATACATTTT. Its protein is CASSSKDRVGGNIIHF.

This clonotype was counted many times. The rearrangement links TRBV3-1 to TRBJ1-1, with a weak D call TRBD1 (6 bases). Germline V gene sequence: CDR1 LGHDT, CDR2 YNNKEL (reference sequence). The length of the CDR3 is 14 residues. The V end was cut by 4 bases, the J end by 1 base, with 10 bases between. CDR3 in DNA: TGTGCCAGCAGCCTGACACAGGGGAACACTGAAGCTTTCTTT. Protein: CASSLTQGNTEAFF.

The gene calls are TRBV11-1 and TRBJ2-7, with TRBD2 matching 8 bases. With the DNA end fitting TRBJ2-1 better, the J assignment may be wrong. This CDR3 has 16 residues. The germline CDR1 and CDR2 sequences are SGHAT and FQDESV (reference sequence). The CDR3 region is CASSRGRLAMGNEQFF. In DNA, the CDR3 is TGTGCCAGCAGCCGTGGAAGACTAGCGATGGGCAATGAGCAGTTCTTC.

This clonotype was seen ten or more times. The chain recombines TRBV20-1 with TRBJ2-5; 12 positions match TRBD2. This CDR3 has 14 amino acids. Germline V gene sequence: CDR1 DFQATT, CDR2 SNEGSKA (reference sequence). The ends lost 3 bases at V and 2 bases at J; junction bases unmatched: 1. The CDR3 DNA follows: TGCAGTGCTAGTACTAGCGGGAGGCAAGAGACCCAGTACTTC. Translated, it gives CSASTSGRQETQYF.

This clonotype was detected once. This chain links TRBV19 with TRBJ2-1, with D possibly being TRBD1 or TRBD2 (5 bases each). Germline V lookup: CDR1 LNHDA, CDR2 SQIVND (reference sequence). This CDR3 spans 13 amino acids. V lost 8 bases and J lost 6, with 14 bases in between. The CDR3: CASCAGTSNEQFF. The CDR3 DNA reads TGTGCCAGTTGCGCAGGGACCTCCAATGAGCAGTTCTTC.